Shown below are 31 T cell receptor beta chains from a single sample sequenced in a study of regulatory T cells in long-lasting Graves disease. TCR beta libraries were built with iRepertoire HTBI primers and Arm-PCR of CDR3 regions. TCRdb recomputed calls from the multiplex PCR reads with MiXCR, one row per CDR3 protein. Of roughly 410,000 distinct CDR3 sequences detected, roughly 15% appear once; the ten largest clones hold approximately 7.8%. Described time point: newly diagnosed GD, antithyroid drugs for less than 3 months. The TCR library was made from RNA extracted from PBMCs. These records were also assigned to another study, of T cells in Graves' hyperthyroidism and ophthalmopathy.

This specimen was peripheral blood mononuclear cells (PBMCs), taken at new diagnosis, from a patient treated with antithyroid drugs. Receptors originate from a woman aged 40 to 49 with Graves disease.

This clonotype has a count of ten or more. The chain joins TRBV28 to TRBJ1-2; D is unresolved. The CDR3 is made up of 13 amino acids. Trimming pared 5 bases from V and 13 bases from J, leaving 20 bases between. Germline V gene sequence: CDR1 MDHEN, CDR2 SYDVKM. The CDR3 loop reads CASSPPSSEGGTF. DNA for the CDR3: TGTGCCAGCAGTCCCCCGAGCTCGGAGGGAGGCACCTTC.

This clonotype was observed a handful of times. This chain connects TRBV28 to TRBJ2-7, with 7 bases that match TRBD2. V gave up 5 bases and J gave up 4 bases; unmatched junction bases: 17. The germline gives CDR1 MDHEN, CDR2 SYDVKM. The CDR3 is 17 residues long. The CDR3 region is CASSRHIPSGDLYEQYF. CDR3 DNA: TGTGCCAGCAGTCGGCACATCCCTAGCGGAGATCTATACGAGCAGTACTTC.

This clonotype was seen at least ten times. This sequence joins TRBV19 and TRBJ2-3; possibly TRBD2 for D (6 bases). The length of the CDR3 is 14 residues. Germline assignment: CDR1 LNHDA and CDR2 SQIVND (reference sequence). Deletions cut 0 bases from V and 11 bases from J, with 15 bases between. The CDR3 DNA follows: TGTGCCAGTAGTATAGACACGGGAGAGGTCTTGCAGTATTTT. This sequence encodes CASSIDTGEVLQYF. The full variable domain, its missing parts supplied by reference TRBV19 and TRBJ2-3, is DGGITQSPKYLFRKEGQNVTLSCEQNLNHDAMYWYRQDPGQGLRLIYYSQIVNDFQKGDIAEGYSVSREKKESFPLTVTSAQKNPTAFYLCASSIDTGEVLQYFGPGTRLTVL.

This chain links TRBV7-2 with TRBJ2-1, with D perhaps being TRBD1 or TRBD2 (5 bases each). CDR1 and CDR2 (germline): SGHTA, FQGNSA. The V end was cut by 4 bases, the J end by 9 bases, with 16 bases between. The CDR3 is 14 residues long. The CDR3 loop is CASSSGTVIGEQFF. The DNA for the CDR3 is TGTGCCAGCAGCTCGGGGACGGTCATCGGTGAGCAGTTCTTC.

The table lists this clonotype with a few counts. The chain is built from TRBV12-3 or TRBV12-4 and TRBJ1-4; D is perhaps TRBD1 (6 bases). V gave up 8 bases and J gave up 8 bases, with 18 bases separating them. The CDR3 extends over 14 amino acids. CDR3 protein: CASAWGGTKEKLFF. The CDR3 DNA reads as TGTGCCAGCGCCTGGGGGGGGACAAAAGAAAAACTGTTTTTT.

The table lists this clonotype with many counts. CDR3 amino acids: CASSPLLWVYQPQHF. CDR3 DNA sequence: TGTGCCAGCAGTCCCCTTTTGTGGGTCTATCAGCCCCAGCATTTT. The chain links TRBV28 to TRBJ1-5; the D is unclear. V gave up 5 bases and J gave up 5 bases, with 16 bases separating them. The CDR3 is 15 amino acids. Germline V gene sequence: CDR1 MDHEN, CDR2 SYDVKM.

This clonotype was detected ten times or more. The chain combines TRBV4-2 with TRBJ2-2; D possibly matches TRBD1 or TRBD2 (6 bases each). The CDR3 covers 19 residues. Germline V gene lookup returns CDR1 LGHNA and CDR2 YNFKEQ. Trimming left V 0 bases short and J 8 bases short, with 25 bases between. CDR3 DNA sequence: TGTGCCAGCAGCCAAGACTTCGGATACAGGGACGGTGGAGGGGGGGAGCTGTTTTTT. It translates to CASSQDFGYRDGGGGELFF.

The chain uses TRBV4-1 and TRBJ2-7, with D tentatively TRBD1 or TRBD2 (5 bases each). The CDR3 sequence is 19 residues long. Trimming removed 4 bases from V and 7 bases from J, with 32 bases in between. Germline values: CDR1 MGHRA, CDR2 YSYEKL. The CDR3 DNA reads as TGCGCCAGCAGCCTACGGGACGTGGCGGAGGCGGGCGGCTACAATGAGCAGTACTTC. Amino acid sequence: CASSLRDVAEAGGYNEQYF.

This clonotype was observed many times. The V gene is TRBV28, the J gene TRBJ2-1; TRBD2 is a possible D gene (6 bases). Trimming removed 5 bases at V and 0 bases at J, with 20 bases between. Germline assignment: CDR1 MDHEN and CDR2 SYDVKM. CDR3 length: 18 amino acids. The CDR3 is CASSLDKLAVSSYNEQFF. The CDR3 coding sequence is TGTGCCAGCAGTCTTGACAAGTTAGCGGTAAGCTCCTACAATGAGCAGTTCTTC.

This clonotype was seen many times. The chain uses TRBV5-1 and TRBJ2-3, with TRBD2 matching over 13 bases. Unmatched junction bases numbered 11, after V lost 4 bases and J lost 0 bases. Per the germline V gene, CDR1 is SGHRS and CDR2 is YFSETQ. The CDR3 contains 19 residues. Here the CDR3 reads CASSPGLAGVSSSTDTQYF. The CDR3 DNA is TGCGCCAGCAGCCCCGGACTAGCGGGAGTTTCCTCTAGCACAGATACGCAGTATTTT.

This clonotype was observed a handful of times. V gene TRBV6-1 combines with J gene TRBJ2-2; 8 bases map to TRBD2. After removal of 4 bases from V and 7 bases from J, the junction contained 8 bases not matched to a gene. Per germline, CDR1 MNHNS and CDR2 SASEGT. This CDR3 has 15 residues. CDR3 sequence reads: CASSVKAGEDGELFF. In DNA form, the CDR3 reads TGTGCCAGCAGTGTGAAAGCGGGAGAAGACGGGGAGCTGTTTTTT.

Concerning this clonotype: A much bigger clone sits one base away, suggesting this may be a read error. The chain couples TRBV11-3 to TRBJ2-1, with D possibly TRBD2 on 6 matching bases. The V end was cut by 5 bases, the J end by 9 bases, with 20 bases between. This CDR3 spans 15 amino acids. The germline V gene encodes CDR1 SGHNT and CDR2 YENEEA. This chain's CDR3 is CASSPGLTGRSEQFF. CDR3 sequence (DNA): TGTGCCAGCAGCCCCGGACTAACGGGAAGGTCTGAGCAGTTCTTC.

This clonotype was seen repeatedly, ten times or more. The gene calls are TRBV18 and TRBJ2-2; possible D gene TRBD2, 5 bases. The CDR3 is 15 amino acids. V gave up 8 bases and J gave up 0 bases, with 13 bases separating them. The germline CDR1 and CDR2 sequences are KGHSH and LQKENI. CDR3 region: CASPSDGANTGELFF. CDR3 nucleotides: TGTGCCAGCCCCAGTGACGGGGCGAACACCGGGGAGCTGTTTTTT.

This clonotype was counted ten times or more. This chain links TRBV2 with TRBJ1-5; 8 positions agree with TRBD1. The germline CDR1 and CDR2 sequences are SNHLY and FYNNEI. V lost 6 bases, J lost 2 bases, and 12 bases stayed unmatched. CDR3 size: 17 residues. CDR3 sequence reads: CASRPGGYFRRNQPQHF. In DNA form, the CDR3 reads TGTGCCAGCAGACCAGGGGGCTATTTTAGACGCAATCAGCCCCAGCATTTT.

This clonotype was observed a handful of times. The chain has TRBV3-1 and TRBJ2-5; 8 nucleotides agree with TRBD1. V shed 4 bases, J shed 6 bases, and the junction held 10 bases outside the gene matches. Germline-derived CDR1 and CDR2 are LGHDT and YNNKEL (reference sequence). The CDR3 runs 15 residues. Here the CDR3 reads CASSPGGTGFQTQYF. The CDR3 bases are TGTGCCAGCAGCCCAGGAGGGACAGGCTTTCAGACCCAGTACTTC.

As to this clonotype: It may be a read error: a sequence one base away is much more abundant. It is likely a read error, because the conserved phenylalanine at the end of the CDR3 is missing. This chain links TRBV30 with TRBJ2-1; D remains unclear. This CDR3 is 12 amino acids long. The germline V gene has CDR1 GTSNPN and CDR2 SVGIG (reference sequence). With 1 base removed from V and 6 bases from J, the gap between germline ends came to 7 bases. The CDR3 bases are TGTGCCTGGAGTGGCGACGCCAATGAGCAGTTCCTC. Protein sequence: CAWSGDANEQFL.

On this clonotype: A much larger clone differs from this one at a single base, so this may be a read error. The chain employs TRBV10-1 and TRBJ2-5; a possible D gene is TRBD2 (6 bases). The CDR3 contains 13 residues. Germline-derived CDR1 and CDR2 are WNHNN and SYGVQD (reference sequence). This chain's CDR3 is CASSHRARDSQYF. In nucleotides, the CDR3 is TGTGCCAGCAGTCACCGTGCCCGGGACTCGCAGTACTTC.

Note on this clonotype: A much more abundant neighbour one base away suggests this may be a read error. The V call is TRBV3-1, the J call TRBJ2-2; no reliable D call. The germline V gene has CDR1 LGHDT and CDR2 YNNKEL (reference sequence). The CDR3 has 14 residues. CDR3: CAGSPISNTGELFF. CDR3 DNA: TGTGCCGGCAGCCCGATATCGAACACCGGGGAGCTGTTTTTT.

As DNA, the CDR3 is TGTGCCAGCAGCCACCAGGGGGCGCCCGATGACGAGCAGTACTTC. Its protein is CASSHQGAPDDEQYF. J is TRBJ2-7 and V is TRBV5-4; 8 nucleotides line up with TRBD1. Germline CDR1 SGHNT, CDR2 YYREEE (reference sequence). The CDR3 loop spans 15 amino acids. The V gene end was trimmed by 4 bases and the J gene end by 5 bases; junction bases not matched to a gene: 11.

The chain recombines TRBV6-5 with TRBJ1-1; 7 positions agree with TRBD1. With V trimmed by 0 bases and J by 3 bases, 7 bases remained unmatched. The CDR3 sequence is 16 residues long. CDR1 MNHEY and CDR2 SVGAGI come from the germline V gene. The DNA of the CDR3 is TGTGCCAGCAGTTACTCCCTCGGGAGGGGGCACACTGAAGCTTTCTTT. Translation gives CASSYSLGRGHTEAFF.

The sample holds a few counts of this clonotype. The J gene is TRBJ2-7, the V gene TRBV7-8; 7 positions match TRBD1. With V trimmed by 0 bases and J by 5 bases, 10 bases remained unmatched. The CDR3 length is 16 residues. Germline-derived CDR1 and CDR2 are SGHVS and FQNEAQ. The CDR3 is CASSLARTGLTHEQYF. The DNA for the CDR3 is TGTGCCAGCAGCTTAGCGCGGACAGGTTTAACCCACGAGCAGTACTTC.

The chain combines TRBV20-1 with TRBJ2-1; tentatively, D is TRBD1 or TRBD2 (6 bases each). In germline, CDR1 is DFQATT, CDR2 SNEGSKA (reference sequence). V dropped 3 bases and J dropped 8 bases, with 26 bases sitting between them. The CDR3 runs 17 residues. The CDR3 DNA sequence: TGCAGTGCTAGGGGGGCTCGGCGACTAGTGGTTGTCGATGAGCAGTTCTTC. Protein: CSARGARRLVVVDEQFF.

This clonotype has ten or more counts. The chain joins TRBV29-1 to TRBJ2-1, with TRBD2 identical over 12 bases. The V gene's germline CDR1 is SQVTM and CDR2 ANQGSEA. The junction had 15 bases not matched to a gene; V was cut back by 5 bases and J by 10 bases. The CDR3 runs to 16 residues. The CDR3 bases are TGCAGCGTTAGTACAAAACCGGGACTAGCGGGTGGGGAGCAGTTCTTC. Translating it yields CSVSTKPGLAGGEQFF.

The genes are TRBV3-1 and TRBJ2-6; 7 bases agree with TRBD2. Germline V CDR1 and CDR2: LGHDT, YNNKEL (reference sequence). The CDR3 is 18 residues long. With V trimmed by 2 bases and J by 0 bases, 7 bases remained unmatched. CDR3 protein: CASSQRSGPHSGANVLTF. CDR3 sequence (DNA): TGTGCCAGCAGCCAACGTAGCGGGCCGCACTCTGGGGCCAACGTCCTGACTTTC.

This clonotype was counted ten times or more. V gene TRBV11-2 combines with J gene TRBJ2-1, with a possible D match to TRBD2 (6 bases). This CDR3 has 17 residues. V lost 5 bases and J 0 bases, leaving 17 bases between the germline ends. Per the germline V gene, CDR1 is SGHAT and CDR2 is FQNNGV. CDR3 DNA sequence: TGTGCCAGCAGCCCCCTAGCGACCTCAAGCTCCTACAATGAGCAGTTCTTC. The encoded protein is CASSPLATSSSYNEQFF.

The gene calls are TRBV5-5 and TRBJ2-3; D perhaps matches TRBD2 (5 bases). The CDR3 runs 15 residues. Germline CDR1 SGHKS, CDR2 YYEKEE (reference sequence). V shed 0 bases and J shed 4 bases, with 12 bases lying between them. This CDR3 reads CASSLGGSLADTQYF. The CDR3 nucleotides read TGTGCCAGCAGCTTGGGAGGGTCCCTCGCAGATACGCAGTATTTT. The full variable domain, completed using reference TRBV5-5 and TRBJ2-3, is DAGVTQSPTHLIKTRGQQVTLRCSPISGHKSVSWYQQVLGQGPQFIFQYYEKEERGRGNFPDRFSARQFPNYSSELNVNALLLGDSALYLCASSLGGSLADTQYFGPGTRLTVL.

The chain carries TRBV10-3 and TRBJ1-2; 7 bases agree with TRBD1. The CDR3 has 14 residues. CDR1 ENHRY and CDR2 SYGVKD come from the germline V gene. V dropped 2 bases and J dropped 6; count of bases not matched to a gene: 6. The CDR3 DNA reads TGTGCCATCAGTGAGCCCAACAGGGGTCATGGCTACACCTTC. This sequence encodes CAISEPNRGHGYTF.

As DNA, the CDR3 is TGTGCCAGCAGACCCGTTGGTAGAGAGACCCAGTACTTC. Its protein is CASRPVGRETQYF. The chain is built from TRBV12-3 or TRBV12-4 and TRBJ2-5; D not certain. The CDR3 contains 13 residues. Trimming left V 6 bases short and J 4 bases short, with 12 bases between.

This clonotype was detected many times. The chain links TRBV2 to TRBJ2-3; 8 bases map to TRBD1. The V and J ends lost 5 bases and 0 bases, in that order; junction bases with no gene match: 7. Germline CDR1 and CDR2: SNHLY and FYNNEI. The length of the CDR3 is 16 residues. CDR3 loop: CASSPDRGASTDTQYF. The CDR3 DNA reads as TGTGCCAGCAGTCCAGACAGGGGTGCTAGCACAGATACGCAGTATTTT.

This clonotype was seen only a few times. With a much larger clone just one base away, this may be a read error. The chain carries TRBV6-5 and TRBJ2-7, with D unclear. V was pared by 2 bases and J by 3 bases, with 11 bases between. In germline, CDR1 is MNHEY, CDR2 SVGAGI. There are 14 residues in the CDR3. The DNA of the CDR3 is TGTGCCAGCAGTTACGGCTACTCAAGCTACGAGCAGTACTTC. This encodes CASSYGYSSYEQYF.

This clonotype has ten or more counts. The rearrangement uses TRBV30 and TRBJ2-7; no definite D call. V was pared by 3 bases and J by 1 base, with 10 bases between. Per germline, CDR1 GTSNPN and CDR2 SVGIG (reference sequence). This CDR3 region has 13 residues. CDR3 sequence reads: CAWSFGASYEQYF. CDR3 coding DNA: TGTGCCTGGAGCTTTGGAGCGTCCTACGAGCAGTACTTC.